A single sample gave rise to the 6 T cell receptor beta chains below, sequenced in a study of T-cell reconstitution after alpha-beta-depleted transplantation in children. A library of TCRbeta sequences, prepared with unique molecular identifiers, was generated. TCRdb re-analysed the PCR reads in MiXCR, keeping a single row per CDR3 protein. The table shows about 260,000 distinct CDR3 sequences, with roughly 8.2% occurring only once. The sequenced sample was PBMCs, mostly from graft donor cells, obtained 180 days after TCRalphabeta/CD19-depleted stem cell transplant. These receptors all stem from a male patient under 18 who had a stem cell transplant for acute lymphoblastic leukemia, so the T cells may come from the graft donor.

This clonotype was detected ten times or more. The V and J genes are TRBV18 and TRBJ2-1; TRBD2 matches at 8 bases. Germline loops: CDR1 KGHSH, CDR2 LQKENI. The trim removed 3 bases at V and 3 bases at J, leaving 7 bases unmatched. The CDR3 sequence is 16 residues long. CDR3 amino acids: CASSPTGTRFYNEQFF. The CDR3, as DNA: TGTGCCAGCTCACCGACCGGGACTAGGTTCTACAATGAGCAGTTCTTC.

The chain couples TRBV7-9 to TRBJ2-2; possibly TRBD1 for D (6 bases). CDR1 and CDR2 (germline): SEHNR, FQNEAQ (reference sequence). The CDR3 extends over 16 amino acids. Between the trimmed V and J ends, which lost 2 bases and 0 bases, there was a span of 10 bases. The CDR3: CASSLRAGANTGELFF. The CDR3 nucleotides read TGTGCCAGCAGCTTAAGGGCAGGGGCGAACACCGGGGAGCTGTTTTTT.

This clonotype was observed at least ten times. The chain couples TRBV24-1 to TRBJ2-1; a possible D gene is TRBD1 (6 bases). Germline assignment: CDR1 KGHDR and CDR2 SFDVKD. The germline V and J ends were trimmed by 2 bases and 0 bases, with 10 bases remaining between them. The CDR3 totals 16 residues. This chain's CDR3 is CATSDYRVGSYNEQFF. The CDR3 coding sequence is TGTGCCACCAGTGATTACAGGGTAGGCTCCTACAATGAGCAGTTCTTC.

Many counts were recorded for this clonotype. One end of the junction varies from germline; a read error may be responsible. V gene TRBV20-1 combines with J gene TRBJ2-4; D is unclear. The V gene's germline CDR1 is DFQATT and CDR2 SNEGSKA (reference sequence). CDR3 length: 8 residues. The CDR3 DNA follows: TGCAGTGCTAGACTCAGGAACTTC. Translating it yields CSARLRNF.

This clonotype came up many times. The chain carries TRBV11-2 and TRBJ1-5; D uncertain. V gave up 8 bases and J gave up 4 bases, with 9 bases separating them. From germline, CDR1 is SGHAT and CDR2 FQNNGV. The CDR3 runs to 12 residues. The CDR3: CASSGLNQPQHF. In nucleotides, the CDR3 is TGTGCCAGCTCTGGACTTAATCAGCCCCAGCATTTT.

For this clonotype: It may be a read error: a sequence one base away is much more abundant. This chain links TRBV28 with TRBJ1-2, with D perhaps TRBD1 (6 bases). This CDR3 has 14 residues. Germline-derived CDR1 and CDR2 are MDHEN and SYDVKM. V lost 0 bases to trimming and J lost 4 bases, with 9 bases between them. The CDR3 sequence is CASSLWGGGYGYTF. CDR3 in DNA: TGTGCCAGCAGTTTATGGGGGGGCGGCTATGGCTACACCTTC.